This T cell receptor (beta chain) is from a study of blood T cell repertoires in COVID-19. Turning to the study itself: Samples of COVID-19 (acute and convalescent) were obtained from the United States, Italy and Spain. T cells, B-cell-depleted T cells, or PBMCs provided the cDNA or gDNA that served as material.

In the original analysis: How many nucleated cells were present was estimated from reference gene primer amplification. Profiled with immunoSEQ multiplex PCR; TCRdb holds only in-frame clones, not every one. D and trimming come from the DNA, and the V and J calls and clone size come from that table. Of about 68,000 clones listed, roughly 86% are singletons. The sequencing sample was made of peripheral blood. The TCR originated in a man aged 45-65 years with acute or convalescent COVID-19.

The CDR3, as DNA: TGTGCCAGCAGTTACTCAGGACAACTAAATGAAAAACTGTTTTTT. Residues: CASSYSGQLNEKLFF. This chain uses TRBV13 with TRBJ1-4; maybe TRBD1 (5 bases). Trimming took 6 bases from V and 5 from J, leaving 16 bases between them. Germline V lookup: CDR1 PRHDT, CDR2 FYEKMQ (reference sequence). This CDR3 has 15 residues.